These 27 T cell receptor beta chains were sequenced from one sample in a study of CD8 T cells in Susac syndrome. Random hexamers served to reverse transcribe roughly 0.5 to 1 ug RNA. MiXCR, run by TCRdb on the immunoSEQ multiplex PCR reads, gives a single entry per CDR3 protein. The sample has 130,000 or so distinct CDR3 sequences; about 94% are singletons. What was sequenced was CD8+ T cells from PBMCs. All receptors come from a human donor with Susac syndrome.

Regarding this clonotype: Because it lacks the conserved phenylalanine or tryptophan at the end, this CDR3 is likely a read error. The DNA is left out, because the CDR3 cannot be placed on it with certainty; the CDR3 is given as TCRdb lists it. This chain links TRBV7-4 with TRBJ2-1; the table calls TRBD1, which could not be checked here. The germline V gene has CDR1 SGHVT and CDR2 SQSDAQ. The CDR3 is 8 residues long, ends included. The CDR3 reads CASSPPSI.

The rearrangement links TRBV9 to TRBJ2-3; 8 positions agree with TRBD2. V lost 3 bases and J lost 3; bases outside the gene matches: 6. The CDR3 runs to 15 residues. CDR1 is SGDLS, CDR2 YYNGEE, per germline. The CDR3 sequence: CASSAIAGSTDTQYF. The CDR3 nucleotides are TGTGCCAGCAGCGCTATAGCGGGGTCTACAGATACGCAGTATTTT.

CDR3 region: CASSGTSGGARNEQFF. The CDR3 nucleotides read TGTGCCAGCAGCGGGACTAGCGGGGGGGCCCGCAATGAGCAGTTCTTC. The rearrangement links TRBV5-4 to TRBJ2-1, with 16 bases that match TRBD2. The CDR3 totals 16 residues. Germline V gene data show CDR1 as SGHNT and CDR2 as YYREEE (reference sequence). Trimming at V came to 4 bases and at J to 6 bases, leaving 4 bases not matched to a gene.

CDR3 region: CASSLTRQGFTEQYF. The DNA of the CDR3 is TGTGCCAGCAGCCTCACCCGACAGGGATTCACCGAGCAGTACTTC. V and J are TRBV5-6 and TRBJ2-7; TRBD1 aligns across 7 bases. After removal of 4 bases from V and 6 bases from J, the junction contained 13 bases not matched to a gene. The germline V gene has CDR1 SGHDT and CDR2 YYEEEE. This CDR3 region has 15 residues.

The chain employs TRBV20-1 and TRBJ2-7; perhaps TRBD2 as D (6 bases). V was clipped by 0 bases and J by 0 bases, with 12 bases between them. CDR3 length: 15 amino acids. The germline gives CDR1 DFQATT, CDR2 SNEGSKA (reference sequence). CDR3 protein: CSARDGGVHSYEQYF. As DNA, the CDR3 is TGCAGTGCTAGAGACGGCGGGGTGCACTCCTACGAGCAGTACTTC.

CDR3 in DNA: TGTGCCAGCAGTGTGGGGCGTGGGGCCAACGTCCTGACTTTC. Its protein is CASSVGRGANVLTF. The chain has TRBV2 and TRBJ2-6; maybe TRBD1 (5 bases). Germline V gene sequence: CDR1 SNHLY, CDR2 FYNNEI. The V gene lost 4 bases and the J gene lost 3 bases, with 7 bases spanning the gap. The CDR3 totals 14 residues.

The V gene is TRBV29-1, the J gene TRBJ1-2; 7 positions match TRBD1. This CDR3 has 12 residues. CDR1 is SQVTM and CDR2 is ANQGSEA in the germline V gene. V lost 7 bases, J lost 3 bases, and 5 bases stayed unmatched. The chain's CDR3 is CSGGGGDYGYTF. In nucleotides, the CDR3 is TGCAGCGGGGGAGGGGGCGACTATGGCTACACCTTC.

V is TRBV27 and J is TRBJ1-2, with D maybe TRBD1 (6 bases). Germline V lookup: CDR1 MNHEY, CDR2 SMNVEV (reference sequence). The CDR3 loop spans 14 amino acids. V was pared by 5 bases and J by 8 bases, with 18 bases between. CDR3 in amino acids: CASSPAGTTKGYTF. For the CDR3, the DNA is TGTGCCAGCAGTCCAGCCGGGACAACAAAAGGCTACACCTTC.

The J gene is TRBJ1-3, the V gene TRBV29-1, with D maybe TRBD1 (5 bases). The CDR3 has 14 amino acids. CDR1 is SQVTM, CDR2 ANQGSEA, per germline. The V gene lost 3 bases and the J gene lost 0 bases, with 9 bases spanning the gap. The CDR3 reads CSVDRRDSGNTIYF. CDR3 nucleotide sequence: TGCAGCGTTGATCGCAGGGACTCTGGAAACACCATATATTTT.

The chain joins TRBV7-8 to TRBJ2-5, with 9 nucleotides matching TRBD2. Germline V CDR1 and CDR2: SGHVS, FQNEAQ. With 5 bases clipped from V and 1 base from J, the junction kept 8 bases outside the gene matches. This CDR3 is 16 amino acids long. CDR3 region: CASSRPASGAQETQYF. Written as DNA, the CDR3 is TGTGCCAGCAGCCGTCCCGCTAGCGGGGCCCAAGAGACCCAGTACTTC.

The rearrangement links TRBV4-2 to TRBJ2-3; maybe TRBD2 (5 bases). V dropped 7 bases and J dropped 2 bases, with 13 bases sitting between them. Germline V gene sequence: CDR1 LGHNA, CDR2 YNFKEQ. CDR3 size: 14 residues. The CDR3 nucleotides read TGTGCCAGCAATGAGGGTTCGGTCACAGATACGCAGTATTTT. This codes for CASNEGSVTDTQYF.

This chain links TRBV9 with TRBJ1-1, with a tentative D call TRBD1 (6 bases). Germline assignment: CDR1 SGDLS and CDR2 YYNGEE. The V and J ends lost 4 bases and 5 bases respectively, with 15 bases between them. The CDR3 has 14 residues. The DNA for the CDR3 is TGTGCCAGCAGCTCCCGGAGGGGGAAGACTGAAGCTTTCTTT. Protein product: CASSSRRGKTEAFF.

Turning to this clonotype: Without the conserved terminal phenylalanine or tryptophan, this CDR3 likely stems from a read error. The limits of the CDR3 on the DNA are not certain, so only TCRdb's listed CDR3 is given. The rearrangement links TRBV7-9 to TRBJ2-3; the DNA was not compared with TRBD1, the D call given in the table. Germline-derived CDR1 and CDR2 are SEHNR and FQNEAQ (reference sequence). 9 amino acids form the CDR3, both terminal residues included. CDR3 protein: CASSEWDYS.

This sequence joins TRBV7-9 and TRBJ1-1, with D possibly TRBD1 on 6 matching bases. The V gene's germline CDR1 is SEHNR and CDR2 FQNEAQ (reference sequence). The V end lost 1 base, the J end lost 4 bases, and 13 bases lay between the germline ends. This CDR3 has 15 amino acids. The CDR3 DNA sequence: TGTGCCAGCAGCTTAGGGGCCTGGGGGCTCACTGAAGCTTTCTTT. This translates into CASSLGAWGLTEAFF.

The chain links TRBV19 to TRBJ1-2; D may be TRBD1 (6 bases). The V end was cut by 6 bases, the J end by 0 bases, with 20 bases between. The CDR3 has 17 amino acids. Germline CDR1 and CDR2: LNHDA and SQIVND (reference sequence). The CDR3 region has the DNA TGTGCCAGTAGATCTGCGGACAGCTTGGCTGCTAACTATGGCTACACCTTC. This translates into CASRSADSLAANYGYTF.

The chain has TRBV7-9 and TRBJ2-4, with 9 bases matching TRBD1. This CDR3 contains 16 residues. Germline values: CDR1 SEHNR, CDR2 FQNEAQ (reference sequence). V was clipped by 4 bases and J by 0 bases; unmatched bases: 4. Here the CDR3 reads CASSSDRGLAKNIQYF. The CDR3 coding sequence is TGTGCCAGCAGCTCGGACAGGGGTCTAGCCAAAAACATTCAGTACTTC.

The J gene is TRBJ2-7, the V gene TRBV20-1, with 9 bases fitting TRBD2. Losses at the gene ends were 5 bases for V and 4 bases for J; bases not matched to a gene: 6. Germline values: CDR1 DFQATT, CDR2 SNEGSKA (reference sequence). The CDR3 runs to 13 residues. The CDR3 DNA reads TGCAGTGCTGATGGACTAGCGCTTTACGAGCAGTACTTC. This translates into CSADGLALYEQYF.

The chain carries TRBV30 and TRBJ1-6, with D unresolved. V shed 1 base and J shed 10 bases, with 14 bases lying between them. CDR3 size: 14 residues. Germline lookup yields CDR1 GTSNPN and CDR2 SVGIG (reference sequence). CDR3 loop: CAWSEVRLLSPLHF. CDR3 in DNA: TGTGCCTGGAGTGAGGTTAGACTCCTGTCACCCCTCCACTTT.

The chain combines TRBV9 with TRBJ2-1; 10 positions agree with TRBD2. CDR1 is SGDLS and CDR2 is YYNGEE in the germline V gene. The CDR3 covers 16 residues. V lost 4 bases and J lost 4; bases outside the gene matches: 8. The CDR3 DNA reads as TGTGCCAGCAGCCCCCGACTAGCGGGCTTTTACAATGAGCAGTTCTTC. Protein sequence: CASSPRLAGFYNEQFF.

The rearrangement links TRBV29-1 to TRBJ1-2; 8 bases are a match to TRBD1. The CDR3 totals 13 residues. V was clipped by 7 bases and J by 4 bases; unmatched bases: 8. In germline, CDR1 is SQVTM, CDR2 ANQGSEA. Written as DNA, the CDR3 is TGCAGCGCACAACAGGGGGTTACCTATGGCTACACCTTC. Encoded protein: CSAQQGVTYGYTF.

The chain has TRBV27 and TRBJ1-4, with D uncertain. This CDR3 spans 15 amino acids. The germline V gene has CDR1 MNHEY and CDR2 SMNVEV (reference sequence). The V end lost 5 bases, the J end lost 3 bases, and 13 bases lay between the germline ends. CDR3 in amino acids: CASSLGPGSNEKLFF. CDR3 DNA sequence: TGTGCCAGCAGTCTAGGACCGGGTTCTAATGAAAAACTGTTTTTT. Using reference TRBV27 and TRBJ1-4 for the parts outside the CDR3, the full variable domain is EAQVTQNPRYLITVTGKKLTVTCSQNMNHEYMSWYRQDPGLGLRQIYYSMNVEVTDKGDVPEGYKVSRKEKRNFPLILESPSPNQTSLYFCASSLGPGSNEKLFFGSGTQLSVL.

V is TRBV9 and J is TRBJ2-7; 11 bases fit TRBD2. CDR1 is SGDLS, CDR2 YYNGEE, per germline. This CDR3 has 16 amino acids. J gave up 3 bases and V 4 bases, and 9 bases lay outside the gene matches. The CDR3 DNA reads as TGTGCCAGCAGCCCACAGGCGACTAGCGGGGACTACGAGCAGTACTTC. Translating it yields CASSPQATSGDYEQYF.

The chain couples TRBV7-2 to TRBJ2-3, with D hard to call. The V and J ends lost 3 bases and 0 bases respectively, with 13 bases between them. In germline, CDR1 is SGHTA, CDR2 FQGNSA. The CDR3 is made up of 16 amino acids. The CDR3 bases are TGTGCCAGCAGCTTCCCCGTAGAAGCTAGCACAGATACGCAGTATTTT. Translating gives CASSFPVEASTDTQYF.

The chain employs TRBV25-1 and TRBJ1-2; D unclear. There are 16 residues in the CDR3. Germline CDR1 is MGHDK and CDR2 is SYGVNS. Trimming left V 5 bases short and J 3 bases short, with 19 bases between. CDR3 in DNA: TGTGCCAGCAGTCCCCGGAAGGTGTGGGCTGACTATGGCTACACCTTC. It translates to CASSPRKVWADYGYTF.

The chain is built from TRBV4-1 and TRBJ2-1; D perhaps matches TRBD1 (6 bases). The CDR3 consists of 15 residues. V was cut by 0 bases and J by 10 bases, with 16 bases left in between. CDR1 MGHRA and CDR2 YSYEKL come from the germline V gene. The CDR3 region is CASSQDRGRVWEQFF. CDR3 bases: TGCGCCAGCAGCCAAGACAGGGGCCGCGTTTGGGAGCAGTTCTTC.

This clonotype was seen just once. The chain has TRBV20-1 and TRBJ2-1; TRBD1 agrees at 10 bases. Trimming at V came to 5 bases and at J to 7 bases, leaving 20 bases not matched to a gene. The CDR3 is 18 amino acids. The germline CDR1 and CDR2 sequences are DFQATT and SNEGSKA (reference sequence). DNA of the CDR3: TGCAGTGCTGAGCCCGGGACAGGGGCGGACCGTCTTTGGAATGAGCAGTTCTTC. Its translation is CSAEPGTGADRLWNEQFF.

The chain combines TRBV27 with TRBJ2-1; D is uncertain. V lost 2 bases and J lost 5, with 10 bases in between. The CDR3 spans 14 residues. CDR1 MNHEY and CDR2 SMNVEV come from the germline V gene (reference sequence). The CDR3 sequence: CASSLTHVDNEQFF. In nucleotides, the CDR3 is TGTGCCAGCAGTTTAACGCATGTCGACAATGAGCAGTTCTTC.